This T cell receptor (beta chain) was obtained from a study of T cells expressing NK-cell markers (dated by TCRdb to 2020 to 2022). Regarding the complete study: In sorted CD3+CD56+NKG2C+, CD3+CD56+NKG2C- and CD3+CD56-NKG2C+ T-cell subsets from several donors, TCR beta-chain repertoires were profiled. Of the eight sequenced donors, seven were found to be HCMV-seropositive and one was found to be HCMV-seronegative. The eight sequenced donors were randomly selected healthy volunteers, three men and five women. Sequencing of the libraries produced 2 x 150 bp reads on Illumina HiSeq 2000/2500, MiSeq or NextSeq.

The full study reports these points: In more than five donors, the dominant CD3+CD56+NKG2C+ clonotypes were found to rank among the top 10 CD8+ clonotypes and to make up about 1.0-7.5% of CD8+ T cells. Those dominant clonotypes were again the most abundant among CD3+CD56-NKG2C+ cells in a handful of donors, at roughly 25-65%. Whether the expanded NKG2C-expressing T cell clones were specific for HCMV antigens remained unclear.

Sequencing was performed on an Illumina HiSeq 2000. TCR beta cDNA libraries were prepared using 5'RACE template switching, which introduced a universal primer site and unique molecular identifiers. Priming for cDNA synthesis came from the TCR beta constant segment, and two successive PCR amplification steps followed. Per the source publication's procedure: Reads were demultiplexed and grouped by UMI with MIGEC, and clonotypes were assembled and quantified with MiTCR. To exclude erroneous sequences, any TCR cDNA sequence not supported by at least two reads was discarded. The tcR package was used for downstream repertoire analysis, with clonotypes matched between fractions based on CDR3 nucleotide sequence plus V segment. VDJmatch was used to annotate antigen specificity against VDJdb, with one amino acid substitution in CDR3 permitted. Each CDR3 protein sequence appears as one entry after TCRdb reprocessed the reads, and no DNA is included. TCRdb assigned the V and J calls; the authors' analysis was not used. In this sample's table one finds about 260,000 distinct CDR3 sequences. Jointly, the top ten make up about 0.4% of the sample.

On this clonotype itself: The target of this receptor is not known.

The germline V gene supplies CDR1 MNHEY and CDR2 SVGAGI. From cysteine to phenylalanine, the CDR3 is 15 amino acids long. No DNA was logged. HCMV-specific IgG was detected in serum with a commercial ELISA kit to determine HCMV serostatus. Ficoll density gradient centrifugation was used to isolate peripheral blood mononuclear cells from blood. This chain is built from TRBV6-5 and TRBJ1-4. The sequence came from a man aged 18 to 29 in good health. Donor details come from another sample of the same person, matched by shared clones. The source material was blood T cells: a sorted CD56 or NKG2C T cell subset, CD4+ or CD8+ T cells, or bulk PBMC T cells (not recorded which). CDR3 protein: CASSYSPGAGEKLFF.